The TCR beta chain under discussion was sequenced for a study of blood T cells in healthy people across ages. A second roughly 6 to 12 cycle PCR used barcoded and J-beta primers. TCRdb ran MiXCR on the 5' RACE reads and lists one entry per CDR3 protein. This table holds 1.5 million or so distinct CDR3 sequences, approximately 40% found once. Trimming cost V 6 bases and J 4 bases; bases outside gene matches: 5. The length of the CDR3 is 14 residues. The sequence came from a woman aged 18 to 35 in good health. This chain uses TRBV12-3 or TRBV12-4 with TRBJ2-3; 9 bases line up with TRBD2. The specimen was blood. CDR3 nucleotides: TGTGCCAGCAGACAGCGGGGGGATCCAGATACGCAGTATTTT. Amino acid sequence: CASRQRGDPDTQYF.